The following is a T cell receptor beta chain sequence with its context. Its matching antigen is unknown. Time point indicated: cycle 4 day 1 (C4D1), after less than 7 weeks of nivolumab. The patients all showed relapse after autologous stem cell transplantation, while their brentuximab vedotin exposure varied. Assay: immunoSEQ multiplex PCR; the TCRdb copy retains only in-frame clones and omits some. The data hold about 28,000 clones, with around three quarters observed a single time. The sample originates from a study of PD-1 blockade in classical Hodgkin lymphoma. Findings and caveats of the study: Newly diagnosed patients had baseline TCR diversity that was reportedly lower than that of healthy donors. Complete responders had baseline diversity similar to newly diagnosed patients.

Deletions cut 0 bases from V and 8 bases from J, with 15 bases between. The germline V gene has CDR1 SGDLS and CDR2 YYNGEE. The CDR3 is 15 residues long. The TCR sequence derives from a human donor with classical Hodgkin lymphoma. V usage is TRBV9 and J usage is TRBJ2-1; D is ambiguous. Source: peripheral blood mononuclear cells (PBMCs), taken before the fourth cycle of nivolumab. The CDR3 sequence is CASSVAGFPGDEQFF. The CDR3, as DNA: TGTGCCAGCAGCGTAGCAGGTTTCCCGGGCGATGAGCAGTTCTTC. The variable domain in full, with the rest retrieved from reference TRBV9 and TRBJ2-1, is DSGVTQTPKHLITATGQRVTLRCSPRSGDLSVYWYQQSLDQGLQFLIQYYNGEERAKGNILERFSAQQFPDLHSELNLSSLELGDSALYFCASSVAGFPGDEQFFGPGTRLTVL.